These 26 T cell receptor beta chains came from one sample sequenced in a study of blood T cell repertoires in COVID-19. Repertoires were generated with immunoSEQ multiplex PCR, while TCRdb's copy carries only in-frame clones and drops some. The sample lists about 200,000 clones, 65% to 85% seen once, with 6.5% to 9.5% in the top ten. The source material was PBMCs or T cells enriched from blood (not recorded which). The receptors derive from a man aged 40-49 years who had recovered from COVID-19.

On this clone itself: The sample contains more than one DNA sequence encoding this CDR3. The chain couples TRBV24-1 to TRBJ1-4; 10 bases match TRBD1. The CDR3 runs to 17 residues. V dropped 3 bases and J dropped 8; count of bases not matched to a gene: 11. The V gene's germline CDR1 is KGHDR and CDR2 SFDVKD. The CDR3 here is CATSDGGTGVKGEKLFF. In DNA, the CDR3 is TGTGCCACCAGTGATGGGGGGACAGGGGTTAAGGGAGAAAAACTGTTTTTT.

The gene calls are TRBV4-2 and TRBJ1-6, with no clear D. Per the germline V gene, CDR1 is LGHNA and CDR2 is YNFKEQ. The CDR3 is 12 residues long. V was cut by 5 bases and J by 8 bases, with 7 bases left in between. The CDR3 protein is CASSAADSPLHF. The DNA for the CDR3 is TGTGCCAGCAGCGCGGCAGATTCACCCCTCCACTTT.

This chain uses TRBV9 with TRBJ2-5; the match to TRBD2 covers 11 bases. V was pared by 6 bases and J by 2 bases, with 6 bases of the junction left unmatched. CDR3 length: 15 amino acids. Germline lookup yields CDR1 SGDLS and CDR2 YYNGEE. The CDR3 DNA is TGTGCCAGCACCCAGACTAGCGGGATTCAAGAGACCCAGTACTTC. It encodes CASTQTSGIQETQYF.

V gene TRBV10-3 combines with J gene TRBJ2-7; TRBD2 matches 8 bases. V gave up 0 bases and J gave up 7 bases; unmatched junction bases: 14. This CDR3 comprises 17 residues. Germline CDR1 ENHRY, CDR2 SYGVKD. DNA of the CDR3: TGTGCCATCAGTGAGTCGAGGGTACAGGGAGGGACTAGAGAGCAGTACTTC. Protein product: CAISESRVQGGTREQYF.

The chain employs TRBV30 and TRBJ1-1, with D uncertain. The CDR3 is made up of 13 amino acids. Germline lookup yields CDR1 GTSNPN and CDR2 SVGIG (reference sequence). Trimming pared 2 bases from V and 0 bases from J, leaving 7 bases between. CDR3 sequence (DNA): TGTGCCTGGAGTCCGGGGATGAACACTGAAGCTTTCTTT. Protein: CAWSPGMNTEAFF.

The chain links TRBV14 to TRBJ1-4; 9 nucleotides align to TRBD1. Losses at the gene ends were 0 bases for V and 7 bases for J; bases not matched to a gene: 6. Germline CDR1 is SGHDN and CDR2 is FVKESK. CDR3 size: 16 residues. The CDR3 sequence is CASSQDPYRGREKLFF. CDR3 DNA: TGTGCCAGCAGCCAAGATCCTTACAGGGGGCGTGAAAAACTGTTTTTT.

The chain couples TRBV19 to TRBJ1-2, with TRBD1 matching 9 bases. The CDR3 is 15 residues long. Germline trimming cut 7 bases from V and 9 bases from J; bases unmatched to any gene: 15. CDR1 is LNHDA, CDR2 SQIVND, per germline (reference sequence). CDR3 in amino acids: CASTITPTGGGSYTF. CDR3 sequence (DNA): TGTGCCAGTACCATAACTCCTACAGGGGGCGGAAGCTACACCTTC.

The CDR3 is CASSEVAGTPNTEAFF. As DNA, the CDR3 is TGTGCCAGCAGTGAAGTTGCCGGGACACCGAACACTGAAGCTTTCTTT. V and J are TRBV6-1 and TRBJ1-1, with a weak D call TRBD1 (6 bases). Germline V gene sequence: CDR1 MNHNS, CDR2 SASEGT. The CDR3 contains 16 residues. V lost 1 base and J 1 base, leaving 13 bases between the germline ends.

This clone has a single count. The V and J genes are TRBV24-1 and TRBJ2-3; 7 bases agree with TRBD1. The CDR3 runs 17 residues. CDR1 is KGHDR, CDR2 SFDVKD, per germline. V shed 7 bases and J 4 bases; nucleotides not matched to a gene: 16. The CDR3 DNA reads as TGTGCCACCAGGCCTCGGTCGACAGGGCCCTTGGCAGATACGCAGTATTTT. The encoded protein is CATRPRSTGPLADTQYF.

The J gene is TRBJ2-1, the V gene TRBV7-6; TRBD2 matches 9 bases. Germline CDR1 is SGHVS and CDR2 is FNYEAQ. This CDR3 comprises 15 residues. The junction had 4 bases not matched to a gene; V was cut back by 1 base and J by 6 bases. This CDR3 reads CASSLETSGTNEQFF. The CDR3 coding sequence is TGTGCCAGCAGCTTAGAGACTAGCGGAACCAATGAGCAGTTCTTC.

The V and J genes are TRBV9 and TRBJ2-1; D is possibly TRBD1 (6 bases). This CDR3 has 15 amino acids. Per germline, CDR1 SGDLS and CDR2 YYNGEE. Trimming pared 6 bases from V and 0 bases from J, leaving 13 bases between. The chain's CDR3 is CASNRVGSSYNEQFF. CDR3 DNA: TGTGCCAGCAACAGGGTGGGGAGCTCCTACAATGAGCAGTTCTTC.

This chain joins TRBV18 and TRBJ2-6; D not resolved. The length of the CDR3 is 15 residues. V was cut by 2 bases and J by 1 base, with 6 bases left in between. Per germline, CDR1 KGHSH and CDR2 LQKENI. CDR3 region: CASSPTESGANVLTF. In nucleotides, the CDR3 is TGTGCCAGCTCACCAACAGAGTCTGGGGCCAACGTCCTGACTTTC.

This chain's CDR3 is CASSPGTGGGPSSGNTIYF. The CDR3 nucleotides are TGTGCCAGCTCACCCGGGACAGGGGGCGGCCCAAGCTCTGGAAACACCATATATTTT. The chain joins TRBV18 to TRBJ1-3; 12 nucleotides match TRBD1. V lost 3 bases to trimming and J lost 0 bases; unmatched junction nucleotides: 9. In germline, CDR1 is KGHSH, CDR2 LQKENI. CDR3 size: 19 residues.

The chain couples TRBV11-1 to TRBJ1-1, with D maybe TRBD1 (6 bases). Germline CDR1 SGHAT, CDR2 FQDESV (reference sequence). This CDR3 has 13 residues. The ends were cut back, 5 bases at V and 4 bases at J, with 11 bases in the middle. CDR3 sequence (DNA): TGTGCCAGCAGCCTTGGGGGCCCCACTGAAGCTTTCTTT. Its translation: CASSLGGPTEAFF.

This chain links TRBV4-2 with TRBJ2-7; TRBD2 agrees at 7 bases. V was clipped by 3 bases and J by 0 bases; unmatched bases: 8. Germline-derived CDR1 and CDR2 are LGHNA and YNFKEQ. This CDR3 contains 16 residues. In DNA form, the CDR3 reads TGTGCCAGCAGCCAGGCGGGGACTATGGCCTCCTACGAGCAGTACTTC. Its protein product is CASSQAGTMASYEQYF.

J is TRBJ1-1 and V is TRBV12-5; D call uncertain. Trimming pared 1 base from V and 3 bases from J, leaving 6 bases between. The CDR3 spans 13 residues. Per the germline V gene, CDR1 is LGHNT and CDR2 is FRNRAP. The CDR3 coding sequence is TGTGCTAGTGGTTTGGACGGGGACACTGAAGCTTTCTTT. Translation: CASGLDGDTEAFF.

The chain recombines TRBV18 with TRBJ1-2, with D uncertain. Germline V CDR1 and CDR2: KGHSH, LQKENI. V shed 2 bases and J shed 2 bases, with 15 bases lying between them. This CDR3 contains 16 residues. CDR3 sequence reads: CASSPERPGTNYGYTF. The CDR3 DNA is TGTGCCAGCTCACCAGAGAGGCCGGGAACCAACTATGGCTACACCTTC.

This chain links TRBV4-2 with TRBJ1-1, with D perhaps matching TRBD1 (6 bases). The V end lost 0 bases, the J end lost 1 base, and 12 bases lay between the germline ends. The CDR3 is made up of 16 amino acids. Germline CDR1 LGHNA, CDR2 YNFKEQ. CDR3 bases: TGTGCCAGCAGCCAAGAGATCAGGACAGCGAACACTGAAGCTTTCTTT. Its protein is CASSQEIRTANTEAFF.

CDR3: CASSQIVSQQYF. The CDR3 DNA is TGTGCCAGCAGCCAAATAGTGAGCCAGCAGTACTTC. This chain connects TRBV3-1 (or the pseudogene TRBV3-2) to TRBJ2-7; D gene ambiguous. Trimming removed 2 bases at V and 8 bases at J, with 10 bases between. There are 12 residues in the CDR3. CDR1 is LGHDT, CDR2 YNNKEL, per germline (reference sequence).

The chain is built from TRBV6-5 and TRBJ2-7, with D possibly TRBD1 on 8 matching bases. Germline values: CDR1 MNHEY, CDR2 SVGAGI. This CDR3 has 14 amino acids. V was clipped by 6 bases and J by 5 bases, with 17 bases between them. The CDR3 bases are TGTGCCAGCAGCCGGACAGGGAGGGAGGACGAGCAGTACTTC. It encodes CASSRTGREDEQYF.

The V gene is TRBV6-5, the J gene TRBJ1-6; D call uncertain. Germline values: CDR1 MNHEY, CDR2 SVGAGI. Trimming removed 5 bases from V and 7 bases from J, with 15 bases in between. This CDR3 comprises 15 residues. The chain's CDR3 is CASSPSTGSNSPLHF. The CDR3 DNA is TGTGCCAGCAGTCCTTCGACGGGGAGCAATTCACCCCTCCACTTT.

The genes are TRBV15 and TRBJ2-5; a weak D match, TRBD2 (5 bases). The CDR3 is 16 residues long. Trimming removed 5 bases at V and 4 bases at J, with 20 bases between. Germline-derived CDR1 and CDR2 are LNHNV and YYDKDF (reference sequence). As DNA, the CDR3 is TGTGCCACCAGCGCTGTAGGAGGAACGTACTTAGAGACCCAGTACTTC. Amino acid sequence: CATSAVGGTYLETQYF.

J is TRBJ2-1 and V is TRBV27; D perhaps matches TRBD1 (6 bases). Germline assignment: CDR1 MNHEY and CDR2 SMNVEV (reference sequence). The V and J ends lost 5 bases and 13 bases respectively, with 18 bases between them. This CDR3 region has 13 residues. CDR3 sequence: CASSGVRDINQFF. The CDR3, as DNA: TGTGCCAGCAGTGGAGTCCGGGACATAAACCAGTTCTTC.

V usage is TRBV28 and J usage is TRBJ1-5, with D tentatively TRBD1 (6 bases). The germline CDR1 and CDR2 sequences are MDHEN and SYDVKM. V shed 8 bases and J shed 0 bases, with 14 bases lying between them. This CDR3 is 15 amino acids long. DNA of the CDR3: TGTGCCAGCCTTCGGGGGGCTTATAGCAATCAGCCCCAGCATTTT. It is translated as CASLRGAYSNQPQHF.

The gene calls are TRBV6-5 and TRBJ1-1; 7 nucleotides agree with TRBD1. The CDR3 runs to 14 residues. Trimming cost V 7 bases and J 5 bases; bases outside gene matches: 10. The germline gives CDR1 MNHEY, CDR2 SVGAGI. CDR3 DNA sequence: TGTGCCAGCATCCCCGGCAGGGGGGATACTGAAGCTTTCTTT. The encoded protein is CASIPGRGDTEAFF.

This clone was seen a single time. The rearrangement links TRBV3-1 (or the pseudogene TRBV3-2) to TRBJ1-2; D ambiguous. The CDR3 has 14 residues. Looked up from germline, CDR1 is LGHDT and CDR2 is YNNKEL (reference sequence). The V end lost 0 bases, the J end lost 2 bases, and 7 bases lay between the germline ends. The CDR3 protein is CASSQEASNYGYTF. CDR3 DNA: TGTGCCAGCAGCCAAGAAGCGTCGAACTATGGCTACACCTTC.